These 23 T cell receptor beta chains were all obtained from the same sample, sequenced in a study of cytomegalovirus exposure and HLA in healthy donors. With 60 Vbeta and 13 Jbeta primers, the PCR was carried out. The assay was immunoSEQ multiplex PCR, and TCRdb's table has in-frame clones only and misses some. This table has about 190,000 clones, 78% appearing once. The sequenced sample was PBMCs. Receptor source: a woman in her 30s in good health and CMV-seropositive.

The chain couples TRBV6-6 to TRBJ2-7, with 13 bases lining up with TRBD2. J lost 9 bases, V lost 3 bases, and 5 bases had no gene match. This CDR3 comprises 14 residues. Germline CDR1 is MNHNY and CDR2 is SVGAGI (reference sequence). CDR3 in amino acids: CASSYGTSGDGQYF. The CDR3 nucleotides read TGTGCCAGCAGTTATGGGACTAGCGGGGACGGGCAGTACTTC.

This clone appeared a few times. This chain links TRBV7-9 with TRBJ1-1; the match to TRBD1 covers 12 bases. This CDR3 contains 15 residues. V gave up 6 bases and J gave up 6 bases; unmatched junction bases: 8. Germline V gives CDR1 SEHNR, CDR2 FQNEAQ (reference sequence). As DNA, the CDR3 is TGTGCCAGCAGAGGGACAGGGGGCTTTGGAGCTGAAGCTTTCTTT. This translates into CASRGTGGFGAEAFF.

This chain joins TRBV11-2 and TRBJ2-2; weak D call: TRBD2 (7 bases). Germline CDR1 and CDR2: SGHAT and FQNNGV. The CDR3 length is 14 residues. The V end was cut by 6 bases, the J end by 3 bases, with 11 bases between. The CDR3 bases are TGTGCCAGCAGGGGAGGGGGGTACACCGGGGAGCTGTTTTTT. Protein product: CASRGGGYTGELFF.

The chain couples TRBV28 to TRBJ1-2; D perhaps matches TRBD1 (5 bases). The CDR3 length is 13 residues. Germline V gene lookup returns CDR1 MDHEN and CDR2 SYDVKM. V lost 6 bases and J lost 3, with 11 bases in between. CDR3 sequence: CASRGGADYGYTF. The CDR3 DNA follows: TGTGCCAGCAGGGGTGGGGCCGACTATGGCTACACCTTC.

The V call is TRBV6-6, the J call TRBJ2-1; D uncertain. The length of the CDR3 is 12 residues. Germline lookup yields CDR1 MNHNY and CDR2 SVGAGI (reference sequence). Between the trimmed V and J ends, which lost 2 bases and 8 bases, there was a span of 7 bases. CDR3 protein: CASSYPMDEQFF. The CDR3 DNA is TGTGCCAGCAGTTACCCTATGGATGAGCAGTTCTTC.

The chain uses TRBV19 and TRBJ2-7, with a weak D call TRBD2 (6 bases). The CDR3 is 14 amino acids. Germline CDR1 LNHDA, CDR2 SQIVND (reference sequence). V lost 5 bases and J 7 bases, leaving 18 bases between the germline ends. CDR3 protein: CASSPLGGTGEQYF. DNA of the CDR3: TGTGCCAGTAGTCCCCTGGGCGGGACGGGGGAGCAGTACTTC.

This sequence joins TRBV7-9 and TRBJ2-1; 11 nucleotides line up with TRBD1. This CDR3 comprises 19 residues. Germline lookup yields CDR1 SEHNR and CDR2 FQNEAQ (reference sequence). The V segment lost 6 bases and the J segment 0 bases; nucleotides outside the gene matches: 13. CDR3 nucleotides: TGTGCCAGCAGGCGGCCGGGACAGGGGGGGACTAGCTCCTACAATGAGCAGTTCTTC. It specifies CASRRPGQGGTSSYNEQFF.

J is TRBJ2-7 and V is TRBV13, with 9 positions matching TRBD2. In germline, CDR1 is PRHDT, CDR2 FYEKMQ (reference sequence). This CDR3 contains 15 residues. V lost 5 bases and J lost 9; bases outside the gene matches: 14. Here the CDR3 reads CASSHPAGGREGQYF. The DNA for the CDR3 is TGTGCCAGCAGCCACCCTGCAGGCGGGAGGGAAGGGCAGTACTTC.

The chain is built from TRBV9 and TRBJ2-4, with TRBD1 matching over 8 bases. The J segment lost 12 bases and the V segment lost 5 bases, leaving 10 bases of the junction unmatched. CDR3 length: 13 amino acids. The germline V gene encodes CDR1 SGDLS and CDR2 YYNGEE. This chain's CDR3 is CASSTGQERAQYF. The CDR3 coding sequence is TGTGCCAGCAGTACGGGACAGGAAAGAGCTCAGTACTTC.

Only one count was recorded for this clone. The CDR3 sequence is CASSPTVAGELFF. The CDR3 bases are TGTGCCAGTAGTCCTACGGTCGCCGGGGAGCTGTTTTTT. The chain uses TRBV19 and TRBJ2-2; D ambiguous. Trimming shortened V by 5 bases and J by 6 bases, and 10 bases separated the two germline ends. The germline CDR1 and CDR2 sequences are LNHDA and SQIVND (reference sequence). This CDR3 is built from 13 residues.

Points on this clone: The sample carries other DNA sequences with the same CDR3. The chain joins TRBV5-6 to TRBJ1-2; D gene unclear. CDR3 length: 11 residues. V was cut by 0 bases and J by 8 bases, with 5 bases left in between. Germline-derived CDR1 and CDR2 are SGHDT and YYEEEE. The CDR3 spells CASSLGAGYTF. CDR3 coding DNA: TGTGCCAGCAGCTTGGGGGCGGGCTACACCTTC.

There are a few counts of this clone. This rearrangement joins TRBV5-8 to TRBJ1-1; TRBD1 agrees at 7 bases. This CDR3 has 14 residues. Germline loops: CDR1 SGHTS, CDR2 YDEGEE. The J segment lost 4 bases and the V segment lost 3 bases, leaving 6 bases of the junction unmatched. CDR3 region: CASSSSRGITEAFF. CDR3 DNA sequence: TGTGCCAGCAGCTCCAGCAGGGGGATCACTGAAGCTTTCTTT.

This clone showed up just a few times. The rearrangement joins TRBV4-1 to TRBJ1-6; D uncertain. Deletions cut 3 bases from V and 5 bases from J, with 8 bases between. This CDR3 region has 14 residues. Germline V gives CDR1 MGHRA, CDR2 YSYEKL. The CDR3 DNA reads TGCGCCAGCAGCCACCCGGGAAATAATTCACCCCTCCACTTT. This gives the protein CASSHPGNNSPLHF.

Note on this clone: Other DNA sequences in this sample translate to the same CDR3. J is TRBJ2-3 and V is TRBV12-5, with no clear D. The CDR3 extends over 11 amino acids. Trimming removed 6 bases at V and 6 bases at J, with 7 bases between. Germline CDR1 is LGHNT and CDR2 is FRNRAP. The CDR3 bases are TGTGCTAGTGGCCTCAGGGATACGCAGTATTTT. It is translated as CASGLRDTQYF.

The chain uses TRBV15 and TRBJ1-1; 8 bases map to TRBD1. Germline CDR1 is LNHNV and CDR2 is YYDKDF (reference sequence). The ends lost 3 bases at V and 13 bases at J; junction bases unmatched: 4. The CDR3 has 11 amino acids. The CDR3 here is CATSRGTGVFF. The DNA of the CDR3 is TGTGCCACCAGCAGGGGGACAGGAGTTTTCTTT.

The DNA of the CDR3 is TGTGCCAGCAGCCAAACTAGCGGGGGGTTCCTAGAGACCCAGTACTTC. It translates to CASSQTSGGFLETQYF. The chain links TRBV5-4 to TRBJ2-5; 12 bases map to TRBD2. From germline, CDR1 is SGHNT and CDR2 YYREEE (reference sequence). V gave up 4 bases and J gave up 4 bases; unmatched junction bases: 8. This CDR3 region has 16 residues.

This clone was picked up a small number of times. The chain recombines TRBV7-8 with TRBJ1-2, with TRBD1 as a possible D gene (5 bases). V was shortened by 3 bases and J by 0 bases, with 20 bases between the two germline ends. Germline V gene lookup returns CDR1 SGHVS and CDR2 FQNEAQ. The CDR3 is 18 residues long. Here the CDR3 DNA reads TGTGCCAGCAGCTTGGAATCAGGGTGGTATATGGCTAACTATGGCTACACCTTC. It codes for CASSLESGWYMANYGYTF.

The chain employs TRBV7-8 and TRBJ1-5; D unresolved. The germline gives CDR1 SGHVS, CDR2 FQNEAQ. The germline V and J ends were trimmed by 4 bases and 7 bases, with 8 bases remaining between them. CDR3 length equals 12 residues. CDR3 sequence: CASSWAGQPQHF. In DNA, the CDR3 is TGTGCCAGCAGCTGGGCCGGCCAGCCCCAGCATTTT.

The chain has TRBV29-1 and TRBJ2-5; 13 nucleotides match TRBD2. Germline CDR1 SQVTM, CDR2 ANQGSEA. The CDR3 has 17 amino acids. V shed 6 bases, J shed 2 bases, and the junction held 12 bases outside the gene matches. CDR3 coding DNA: TGCAGCGTCGTAGGACTAGCGGGAGTTTGGGAGCAAGAGACCCAGTACTTC. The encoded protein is CSVVGLAGVWEQETQYF.

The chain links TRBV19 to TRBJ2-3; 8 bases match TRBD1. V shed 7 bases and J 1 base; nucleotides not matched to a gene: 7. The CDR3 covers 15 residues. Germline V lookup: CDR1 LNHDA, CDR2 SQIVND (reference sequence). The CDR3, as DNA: TGTGCCAGTACCCTCGGACAGGGCCGCACAGATACGCAGTATTTT. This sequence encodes CASTLGQGRTDTQYF. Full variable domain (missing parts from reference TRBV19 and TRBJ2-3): DGGITQSPKYLFRKEGQNVTLSCEQNLNHDAMYWYRQDPGQGLRLIYYSQIVNDFQKGDIAEGYSVSREKKESFPLTVTSAQKNPTAFYLCASTLGQGRTDTQYFGPGTRLTVL.

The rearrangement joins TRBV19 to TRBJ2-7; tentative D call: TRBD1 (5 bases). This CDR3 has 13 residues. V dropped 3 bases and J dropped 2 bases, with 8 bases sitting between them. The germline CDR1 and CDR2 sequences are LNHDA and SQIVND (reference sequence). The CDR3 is CASSMYRTYEQYF. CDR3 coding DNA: TGTGCCAGTAGTATGTACAGGACCTACGAGCAGTACTTC.

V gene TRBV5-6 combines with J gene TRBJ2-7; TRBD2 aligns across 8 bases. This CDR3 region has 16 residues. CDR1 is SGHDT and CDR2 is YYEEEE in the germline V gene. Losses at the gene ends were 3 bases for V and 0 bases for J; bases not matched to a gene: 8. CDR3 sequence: CASSSELSGSSYEQYF. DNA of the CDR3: TGTGCCAGCAGCTCGGAGCTAAGCGGGAGCTCCTACGAGCAGTACTTC.

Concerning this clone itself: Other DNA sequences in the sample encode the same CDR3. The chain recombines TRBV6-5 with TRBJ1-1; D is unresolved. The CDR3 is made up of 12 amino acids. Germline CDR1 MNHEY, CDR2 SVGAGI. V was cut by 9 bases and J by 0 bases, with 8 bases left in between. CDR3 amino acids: CASSRLNTEAFF. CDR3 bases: TGTGCCAGTTCCAGATTGAACACTGAAGCTTTCTTT.